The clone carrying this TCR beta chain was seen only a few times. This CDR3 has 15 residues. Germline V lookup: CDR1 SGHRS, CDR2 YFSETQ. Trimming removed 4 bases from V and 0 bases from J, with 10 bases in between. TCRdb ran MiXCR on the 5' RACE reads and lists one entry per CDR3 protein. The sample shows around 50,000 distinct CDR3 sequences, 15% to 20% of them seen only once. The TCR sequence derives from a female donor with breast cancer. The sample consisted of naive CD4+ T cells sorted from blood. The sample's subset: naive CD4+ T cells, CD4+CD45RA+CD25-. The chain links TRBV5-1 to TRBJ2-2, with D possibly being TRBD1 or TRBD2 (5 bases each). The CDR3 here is CASSPGATNTGELFF. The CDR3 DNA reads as TGCGCCAGCAGCCCCGGGGCGACGAACACCGGGGAGCTGTTTTTT.